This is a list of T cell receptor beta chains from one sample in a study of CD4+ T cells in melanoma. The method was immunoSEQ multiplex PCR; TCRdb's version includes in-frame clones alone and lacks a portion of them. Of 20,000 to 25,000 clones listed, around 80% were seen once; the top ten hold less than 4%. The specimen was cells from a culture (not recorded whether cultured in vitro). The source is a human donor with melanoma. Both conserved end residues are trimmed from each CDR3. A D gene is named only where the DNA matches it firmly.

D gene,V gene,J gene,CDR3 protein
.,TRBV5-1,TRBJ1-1,ASSNNRANTEAF
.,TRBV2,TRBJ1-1,ASRRGGITMNTEAF
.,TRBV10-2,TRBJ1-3,AVRISGSGNTIY
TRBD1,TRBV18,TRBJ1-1,ASSKGQGRLNTEAF
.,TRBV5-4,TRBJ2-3,ASSLAGQTDTQY
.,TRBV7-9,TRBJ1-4,ASSFGRLEKLF
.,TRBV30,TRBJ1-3,AWTEGGLGSGNTIY
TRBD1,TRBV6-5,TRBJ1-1,ASSYGAGGVGAF
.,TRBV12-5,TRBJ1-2,ASGFGQTSYT
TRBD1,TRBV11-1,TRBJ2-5,ASSSGQGVKETQY
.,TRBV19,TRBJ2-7,ASSIRSLGDREQY
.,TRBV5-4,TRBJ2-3,ASSLALPTGAYTDTQY
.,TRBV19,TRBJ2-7,ASSIPRGRHSYEQY
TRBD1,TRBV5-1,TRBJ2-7,ASSLSTGGSYEQY
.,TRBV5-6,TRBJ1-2,ASSPFTENGYT
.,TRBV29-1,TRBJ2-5,SVEAQTETQY
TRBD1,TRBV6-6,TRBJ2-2,ASSYGDSFYTGELF
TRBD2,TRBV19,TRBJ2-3,ASRGLAGGEDTQY
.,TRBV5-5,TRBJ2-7,ASSSPGVAGWYEQY
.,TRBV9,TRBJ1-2,ASSVDHGPNYGYT
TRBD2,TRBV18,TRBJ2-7,ASSTETSGAYEQY
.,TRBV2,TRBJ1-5,ASSLDQPQH
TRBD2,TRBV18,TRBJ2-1,ASSPPGGSSYNEQF